The rows below give T cell receptor beta chains drawn from one sample of a study of CD8 T cells in Susac syndrome. TCRdb re-derived calls from the immunoSEQ multiplex PCR reads in MiXCR, one entry per CDR3 protein. Of roughly 76,000 distinct CDR3 sequences in the sample, 90% to 95% were seen once. Sequences were obtained from CD8+ T cells from PBMCs. The receptors derive from a human donor with Susac syndrome. Each CDR3 is given with its conserved first and last residue. D genes are given only for firm matches. Clone sizes are given selectively: once, few, many, or a class where the clone is expanded.

V gene	J gene	D gene	clone size	CDR3 protein	CDR3 DNA
TRBV6-2/TRBV6-3	TRBJ2-3	TRBD2	.	CASNYSRTSGTADTQYF	TGTGCCAGCAATTACTCAAGGACTAGCGGGACGGCAGATACGCAGTATTTT
TRBV3-1	TRBJ1-2	TRBD1	.	CASSQTDRGDYGYTF	TGTGCCAGCAGCCAAACGGACAGGGGTGACTATGGCTACACCTTC
TRBV7-9	TRBJ2-1	.	.	CASSLEQNEQFF	TGTGCCAGCAGCTTAGAGCAGAATGAGCAGTTCTTC
TRBV20-1	TRBJ2-7	TRBD2	.	CSARGPPFLAGGSYEQYF	TGCAGTGCTAGAGGTCCGCCATTCTTAGCGGGAGGCTCCTACGAGCAGTACTTC
TRBV6-1	TRBJ2-5	TRBD2	.	CASSEARAGDGTQYF	TGTGCCAGCAGTGAAGCGAGGGCGGGAGATGGGACCCAGTACTTC
TRBV11-2	TRBJ1-2	.	.	CASSLEESGGYTF	TGTGCCAGCAGCTTAGAGGAGAGTGGGGGCTACACCTTC
TRBV27	TRBJ1-2	.	.	CASRKDSPNYGYTF	TGTGCCAGCAGGAAAGACAGTCCTAACTATGGCTACACCTTC
TRBV7-2	TRBJ1-5	.	.	CASSFLGGGNQPQHF	TGTGCCAGCAGCTTTTTGGGAGGGGGCAATCAGCCCCAGCATTTT
TRBV19	TRBJ2-7	TRBD1	few	CASSRTGSYEQYF	TGTGCCAGTTCCCGGACAGGGTCCTACGAGCAGTACTTC
TRBV7-7	TRBJ1-4	TRBD1	.	CASSLVGQATNEKLFF	TGTGCCAGCAGCTTGGTGGGACAGGCAACTAATGAAAAACTGTTTTTT
TRBV20-1	TRBJ2-7	.	.	CSARDQGWDPYEQYF	TGCAGTGCTAGAGATCAGGGTTGGGACCCCTACGAGCAGTACTTC
TRBV5-4	TRBJ2-2	.	.	CASSLSGANGELFF	TGTGCCAGCAGCTTGTCTGGGGCCAACGGGGAGCTGTTTTTT
TRBV6-1	TRBJ2-6	.	.	CASSTPHRSGANVLTF	TGTGCCAGCAGCACACCCCACAGATCAGGGGCCAACGTCCTGACTTTC
TRBV10-3	TRBJ2-2	TRBD2	.	CAISELVSGRGTGELFF	TGTGCCATCAGTGAGTTGGTTAGCGGGAGAGGAACCGGGGAGCTGTTTTTT
TRBV11-2	TRBJ2-1	.	.	CASSLEGWEQFF	TGTGCCAGCAGCTTAGAGGGTTGGGAGCAGTTCTTC
TRBV6-1	TRBJ1-2	.	.	CASTELAFGGYGYTF	TGTGCCAGCACCGAGCTCGCTTTCGGGGGCTATGGCTACACCTTC
TRBV9	TRBJ1-2	TRBD1	.	CASSVSTGLSNYGYTF	TGTGCCAGCAGCGTATCGACAGGGCTTTCAAACTATGGCTACACCTTC
TRBV3-1	TRBJ2-3	.	.	CASSQDFTGGTDTQYF	TGTGCCAGCAGCCAAGATTTCACGGGGGGCACAGATACGCAGTATTTT
TRBV6-2/TRBV6-3	TRBJ2-2	.	.	CASSYSINIVNTGELFF	TGTGCCAGCAGTTACTCGATTAACATAGTGAACACCGGGGAGCTGTTTTTT
TRBV30	TRBJ2-3	TRBD2	.	CACPAERGSSDTQYF	TGTGCCTGCCCGGCGGAGCGGGGGTCGTCAGATACGCAGTATTTT
TRBV7-9	TRBJ2-3	TRBD2	once	CASSLDGGRALDTQYF	TGTGCCAGCAGCTTAGATGGCGGGAGGGCCCTAGATACGCAGTATTTT
TRBV28	TRBJ2-7	.	.	CASSFTGPSYEQYF	TGTGCCAGCAGTTTTACCGGACCTTCCTACGAGCAGTACTTC